The 19 T cell receptor beta chains below all came from one sample that was sequenced in a study of CD8+ T cells in alopecia areata. cDNA prepared by RNA extraction and subsequent reverse transcription served as the template for sequencing. Profiling relied on immunoSEQ multiplex PCR, and the TCRdb table lists in-frame clones only, not all of them. The record shows more than 90,000 clones for this sample, with no singletons present. Sequenced input: lesional skin. The receptors here all came from a C3H/HeJ mouse with alopecia areata. As its MHC haplotype, the strain has H2-k.

As concerns this clone: Germline and genes here are mouse. The CDR3 goes on 4 residues after the read ends, and that part is filled in from the germline J gene. The gene calls are TRBV1 and TRBJ1-1; 9 bases fit TRBD1. This CDR3 contains 14 residues. The V gene's germline CDR1 is NSQYPW and CDR2 LRSPGD (reference sequence). V shed 4 bases and J 3 bases; nucleotides not matched to a gene: 3. The sequenced part of the CDR3 DNA is TGCACCTGCAGTGGACGACAGGGGGACACA. Its translation is CTCSGRQGDT. The CDR3 as a whole reads CTCSGRQGDTEVFF. The whole variable domain, remainder taken from reference TRBV1 and TRBJ1-1, is VTLLEQNPRWRLVPRGQAVNLRCILKNSQYPWMSWYQQDLQKQLQWLFTLRSPGDKEVKSLPGADYLATRVTDTELRLQVANMSQGRTLYCTCSGRQGDTEVFFGKGTRLTVV.

This clone has only a few counts. Gene names and germline refer to mouse. Read sequence stops 4 residues before the CDR3 end, and the germline J gene provides the missing end. The J gene is TRBJ2-1, the V gene TRBV13-3; D perhaps matches TRBD2 (6 bases). Trimming left V 2 bases short and J 1 base short, with 10 bases between. This CDR3 region has 15 residues. Germline lookup yields CDR1 NNHDY and CDR2 SYVADS. The CDR3 loop reads CASSERWGNYAEQFF. CDR3 DNA, as far as it was read: TGTGCCAGCAGTGAAAGATGGGGGAACTATGCT.

A few counts support this clone. Genes and germline are mouse. The CDR3 loop is CASGAGGEDTQYF. The sequenced CDR3 bases are TGTGCCAGCGGTGCTGGGGGAGAAGAC. This chain uses TRBV13-2 with TRBJ2-5; 7 positions match TRBD2. The CDR3 end falls 4 residues outside the read, so it is completed with the germline J gene. The CDR3 totals 13 residues. Germline CDR1 is NNHNN and CDR2 is SYGAGS (reference sequence).

In regard to this clone: Mouse germline and gene names are used. The read ends 4 residues shy of where the CDR3 ends; the end is completed using the germline J gene. The genes are TRBV19 and TRBJ2-7; 10 bases agree with TRBD2. Germline lookup yields CDR1 FNHDT and CDR2 SITEND (reference sequence). J gave up 2 bases and V 6 bases, and 2 bases lay outside the gene matches. The length of the CDR3 is 13 residues. The covered CDR3 bases are TGTGCCAGCATGGACTGGGGGACCTAT. As protein: CASMDWGTY. The complete CDR3 protein is CASMDWGTYEQYF.

This clone was found a few times. Any gene name here is a mouse gene name. The sequence runs out 4 residues before the end of the CDR3; the remainder is reconstructed from the germline J gene. This chain connects TRBV19 to TRBJ2-7, with 7 bases lining up with TRBD1. This CDR3 spans 13 amino acids. Germline V gene data show CDR1 as FNHDT and CDR2 as SITEND (reference sequence). Incomplete CDR3 DNA: TGTGCCAGCAGTATAAAGACAGGGAAT. Its protein is CASSIKTGN. In full, the CDR3 is CASSIKTGNEQYF.

This clone was detected only a few times. Mouse names are used for the genes. The read halts 4 residues ahead of the CDR3 end, with the missing end drawn from the germline J gene. V usage is TRBV13-3 and J usage is TRBJ2-2, with 7 bases fitting TRBD1. Trimming cost V 2 bases and J 0 bases; bases outside gene matches: 7. The V gene's germline CDR1 is NNHDY and CDR2 SYVADS. This CDR3 has 17 amino acids. The CDR3 loop reads CASSEAGDSSNTGQLYF. CDR3 bases read: TGTGCCAGCAGTGAAGCGGGGGACAGCTCAAACACCGGG.

Of note for this clone: The gene symbols are mouse symbols. The read ends 4 residues before the CDR3 terminus; that terminus is restored from the germline J gene. The same CDR3 also results from other DNA sequences found in this sample. The genes are TRBV5 and TRBJ1-1; TRBD1 aligns across 7 bases. CDR1 LGHNA and CDR2 YNLKQL come from the germline V gene (reference sequence). The V and J ends lost 2 bases and 1 base, in that order; junction bases with no gene match: 4. The CDR3 runs 15 residues. CDR3 amino acids: CASSQQDRENTEVFF. The CDR3 DNA, read in part, is TGTGCCAGCAGCCAACAAGACAGGGAAAACACA.

This clone was recorded a few times. The TCRdb protein fails to match the DNA translation at residue 11; the protein reported here was translated from the DNA. The genes and germline here are from mouse. The missing CDR3 end, 3 residues past where the read stops, is filled in from the germline J gene. V gene TRBV19 combines with J gene TRBJ1-6; 7 positions agree with TRBD1. TRBJ1-6 is treated as an ORF (open reading frame) with a function not yet certain. CDR1 is FNHDT and CDR2 is SITEND in the germline V gene (reference sequence). The CDR3 runs 14 residues. V dropped 6 bases and J dropped 4; count of bases not matched to a gene: 4. CDR3 loop: CASTAGGYNSPLYF. CDR3 DNA, as far as it was read: TGTGCCAGCACGGCAGGGGGATATAATTCGCCC.

With respect to this clone: These gene names are mouse names. The read ends 4 residues before the CDR3 terminus; that terminus is restored from the germline J gene. The V gene is TRBV17, the J gene TRBJ2-7, with D possibly TRBD2 on 6 matching bases. Germline loops: CDR1 MNHDT, CDR2 YYDKIL. The length of the CDR3 is 14 residues. The CDR3 loop reads CASSRDRGEYEQYF. The CDR3 DNA, read in part, is TGTGCTAGCAGTAGAGATCGGGGGGAATAT. The entire variable domain, with the rest obtained from reference TRBV17 and TRBJ2-7, is as follows: DTTVKQNPRYKLARVGKPVNLICSQTMNHDTMYWYQKKPNQAPKLLLFYYDKILNREADTFEKFQSSRPNNSFCSLYIGSAGLEYSAMYLCASSRDRGEYEQYFGPGTRLTVL.

This clone was recorded a few times. The germline and genes are mouse ones. The read terminates 4 residues before the CDR3 end, so the remaining end is supplied by the germline J gene. This chain links TRBV19 with TRBJ2-1, with 8 bases identical to TRBD2. From germline, CDR1 is FNHDT and CDR2 SITEND (reference sequence). V was pared by 6 bases and J by 0 bases, with 8 bases of the junction left unmatched. The CDR3 has 16 residues. The CDR3 here is CASTLSWGDNYAEQFF. CDR3 bases read: TGTGCCAGCACCCTATCCTGGGGGGATAACTATGCT.

As concerns this clone: Genes here carry mouse names. The read ends 4 residues before the CDR3 terminus; that terminus is restored from the germline J gene. V usage is TRBV13-3 and J usage is TRBJ1-1; 7 bases agree with TRBD1. The CDR3 consists of 12 residues. Germline lookup yields CDR1 NNHDY and CDR2 SYVADS. The CDR3 region is CASRRQGAEVFF. CDR3 DNA, as far as it was read: TGTGCCAGCAGACGACAGGGCGCA.

In this sample, this clone turned up many times. Mouse gene names apply. Read sequence stops 4 residues before the CDR3 end, and the germline J gene provides the missing end. The chain couples TRBV1 to TRBJ2-1; TRBD1 might be the D (6 bases). V was pared by 0 bases and J by 4 bases, with 7 bases between. CDR1 and CDR2 from the germline V gene are NSQYPW and LRSPGD (reference sequence). This CDR3 is built from 14 residues. CDR3 region: CTCSADGQYAEQFF. Partial CDR3 DNA: TGCACCTGCAGTGCAGACGGACAGTATGCT. The full variable domain, rest sourced from reference TRBV1 and TRBJ2-1, is VTLLEQNPRWRLVPRGQAVNLRCILKNSQYPWMSWYQQDLQKQLQWLFTLRSPGDKEVKSLPGADYLATRVTDTELRLQVANMSQGRTLYCTCSADGQYAEQFFGPGTRLTVL.

Concerning this clone itself: The gene symbols are mouse symbols. The chain's CDR3 is CTCSARGGTEVFF. The DNA read from the CDR3 is TGCACCTGCAGTGCCAGGGGCGGGACA. V gene TRBV1 combines with J gene TRBJ1-1, with D tentatively TRBD1 (6 bases). The CDR3 end is not reached by the read, which stops 4 residues before it; the germline J gene fills it in. The CDR3 has 13 amino acids. The germline V gene encodes CDR1 NSQYPW and CDR2 LRSPGD (reference sequence).

Of note for this clone: The listed genes are named as in mouse. Sequencing ends 4 residues short of the CDR3 end; the germline J gene provides the rest. The chain carries TRBV13-3 and TRBJ2-7; 8 nucleotides align to TRBD2. V shed 2 bases and J 0 bases; nucleotides not matched to a gene: 4. Germline CDR1 NNHDY, CDR2 SYVADS. There are 15 residues in the CDR3. The CDR3 loop reads CASSEGGARSYEQYF. The CDR3 DNA, read in part, is TGTGCCAGCAGTGAAGGGGGGGCCCGCTCCTAT.

Only a few counts were recorded for this clone. Germline and genes here are mouse. The CDR3 end falls 4 residues outside the read, so it is completed with the germline J gene. V gene TRBV13-1 combines with J gene TRBJ2-1, with 14 bases aligning to TRBD2. The germline CDR1 and CDR2 sequences are NSHNY and SYGAGN. This CDR3 contains 15 residues. With 5 bases clipped from V and 5 bases from J, the junction kept 3 bases outside the gene matches. The part of the CDR3 DNA that was read is TGTGCCAGCAGGAGGGACTGGGGGGGCGATGCT. Protein product: CASRRDWGGDA. The whole CDR3 protein reads CASRRDWGGDAEQFF.

A note on this clone: All gene names here are mouse names. The read gets to within 4 residues of the CDR3 end, and the germline J gene fills in the rest. This chain links TRBV13-3 with TRBJ2-5; the match to TRBD1 covers 7 bases. Germline CDR1 and CDR2: NNHDY and SYVADS. The CDR3 covers 14 residues. The CDR3 loop is CASSDGDSGDTQYF. Incomplete CDR3 DNA: TGTGCCAGCAGTGACGGGGACAGCGGGGAC. Complete variable domain (other parts from reference TRBV13-3 and TRBJ2-5): EAAVTQSPRSKVAVTGGKVTLSCHQTNNHDYMYWYRQDTGHGLRLIHYSYVADSTEKGDIPDGYKASRPSQENFSLILELASLSQTAVYFCASSDGDSGDTQYFGPGTRLLVL.

Points on this clone: Gene names refer to mouse genes. Read data end 4 residues before the CDR3 end; the end is taken from the germline J gene. The V call is TRBV13-3, the J call TRBJ1-4; D is ambiguous. V lost 2 bases to trimming and J lost 5 bases, with 10 bases between them. This CDR3 has 14 amino acids. Germline assignment: CDR1 NNHDY and CDR2 SYVADS. CDR3 region: CASSETKNNERLFF. The sequenced part of the CDR3 DNA is TGTGCCAGCAGTGAAACAAAAAATAACGAA.

This clone was detected ten times or more. Germline and genes here are mouse. The CDR3 end is not reached by the read, which stops 4 residues before it; the germline J gene fills it in. V usage is TRBV13-3 and J usage is TRBJ2-5; 13 bases map to TRBD2. The CDR3 has 15 residues. In germline, CDR1 is NNHDY, CDR2 SYVADS. The CDR3 DNA, read in part, is TGTGCCAGCAAGGGACTGGGGGGGGGAATGGAC. Its translation is CASKGLGGGMD. In full, the CDR3 reads CASKGLGGGMDTQYF.

This clone showed up just a few times. Gene names refer to mouse genes. The read gets to within 4 residues of the CDR3 end, and the germline J gene fills in the rest. The chain recombines TRBV31 with TRBJ1-1, with 12 nucleotides matching TRBD1. V lost 1 base, J lost 4 bases, and 4 bases stayed unmatched. The CDR3 runs 15 residues. The germline V gene encodes CDR1 GKSSPN and CDR2 SITVG. The DNA read from the CDR3 is TGTGCCTGGAGTCCGGGACAGGGGGCGGGCACA. It yields the protein CAWSPGQGAGT. The whole CDR3 protein reads CAWSPGQGAGTEVFF.